Sequencing of this T cell receptor (beta chain) was carried out in a study of shared clonotypes between healthy human individuals (TCRdb year 2020). Background on the whole study: The cohort included a few men and a couple of women between 18 and 49 years of age. Libraries were prepared and TCR repertoires were sequenced by different laboratories using diverse techniques, in order to increase sequencing depth and limit assay-specific biases. Per donor, leukapheresis produced somewhere between about 0.85 and 8.9 billion PBMCs. Blood TCR repertoires of five healthy adults were deeply sequenced to estimate repertoire size and the extent of clonotype sharing between individuals. For each donor, CD4 naive and CD4 memory were each given three plates, CD8 naive was given two plates, and CD8 memory was given one plate. What the study reported, not specific to this receptor: Clonotypes shared by all four sorted-subset donors showed higher generation probabilities than non-shared clonotypes. Sampling was limited to blood, and TCR repertoires in tissue likely differ from TCR repertoires in blood. Incomplete sequencing was indicated by rarefaction of sorted-subset datasets, despite the large sequencing depth. Larger estimated clonotype richness was generally found for naive subsets than for memory subsets. Across a handful of donors, approximately 4.6% of naive CD4, 3% to 4% of naive CD8, about 2.3% of memory CD4, and about 0.4% of memory CD8 clonotypes were shared. Based on pairwise subsampling, the degree of clonotype sharing among donors was expected to be affected by sequencing depth. Because the study included only a small number of donors, the genetic and exposure-history diversity represented was limited.

Donors were healthy HIV-negative adults with no recently reported acute infections or vaccinations. Every donor was a Caucasian adult living in Nashville, Tennessee, USA. Magnetic negative selection was used to enrich CD4+ T cells, after which naive cells were positively selected on CD45RA and the negative fraction became the memory subset. Blood was collected by leukapheresis, and PBMCs were isolated by Ficoll-Histopaque density gradient centrifugation and then cryopreserved in liquid nitrogen vapor phase. Purity and quantity of every magnetically sorted T cell population were checked by analytical flow cytometry. From each sorted fraction, genomic DNA was isolated and quantified by UV absorbance on a Nanodrop 2000c. The trim is 7 bases for V and 0 bases for J, with a gap of 21 bases between the germline ends. CDR1 and CDR2 (SEHNR, FQNEAQ) derive from the germline V gene (reference sequence). The CDR3 holds 17 amino acids from the cysteine to the phenylalanine. The entry retains the CDR3 DNA only, 51 bases that are in frame from base 1.

Using the deep immunoSEQ assay, multiplex PCR amplified TCR CDR3 regions from genomic DNA. Extracted genomic DNA from each cell subset was spread evenly across all wells of several immunoSEQ 96-well plates, with each plate serving as a replicate. For sorted subsets, 150 to 200 ng genomic DNA, equal to some 28,000 T cell genomes, was loaded into each replicate PCR. Purified libraries were quantified with a Qubit 3.0 fluorometer, sized on a Bioanalyzer 2100, and re-quantified with the KAPA Library Quantification kit. Every immunoSEQ 96-well plate was sequenced on a separate single-read 150-cycle Illumina NextSeq 550 flow cell. The original methods were these. The immunoSEQ output contained only junctional sequences without quality scores, so filtering could not match that applied to full-length reads. Sequences were annotated with PyIR, a Python wrapper for IgBLAST v1.9, and V/J genes and CDR3 were assigned using IMGT germline references. Reads were removed for weak V/J assignments (E-value above 1e-6), missing CDR3, stop codons, out-of-frame junctions, or ambiguous translated residues. V3J clonotypes were defined as sequences sharing the same inferred V gene, J gene, and CDR3 amino acid sequence. To compute the percentage overlap between repertoires, the number of shared unique clonotypes was divided by the size of the smaller repertoire. RTK rarefaction, the Chao1 estimator, and Recon v2.1 estimates of unobserved clonotypes were used to assess repertoire richness. For all TCRbeta clonotypes obtained by the gDNA method from a few donors, generation probabilities were computed with OLGA. TCRdb took this table from immuneACCESS and kept in-frame rearrangements with V and J called. Such tables lack part of the clones; where checked against another copy, unresolved V genes explain under half of the gap, and the rest is unexplained. D and trimming were read from the DNA, whereas the V and J calls and clone size are those reported in that table. Counted in this sample were 2 million to 2.5 million clones; about 90% of them appeared once. The ten largest clones take up around 0.35% of the sample.

In regard to this clone: What this receptor recognizes is not known. One base away there is no much larger clone; base qualities are not given.

This chain joins TRBV7-9 to TRBJ1-1; no D gene call is confident. What was sequenced was naive CD4+ T cells from PBMCs. The sample's cell subset or site label is to be understood as: CD45RA+ positively selected. This receptor was identified in a young man in good health. Some clones in this sample may be carry-over from other donors' samples. The CDR3 region reads CASTPGGFRRVNTEAFF. The nucleotide sequence reads TGTGCCAGCACCCCGGGAGGGTTTCGGCGGGTGAACACTGAAGCTTTCTTT.